This T cell receptor (beta chain) was identified in a study of cytomegalovirus exposure and HLA in healthy donors. Study details: A prior analysis found about 120 million unique TCR beta sequences from approximately 200 million T cells.

The study's findings and limits: CMV serostatus alone was available as immune exposure information. According to reports, the classifier identified cytomegalovirus status with high specificity and sensitivity.

Both 60 Vbeta primers and 13 Jbeta primers went into the PCR. Produced via immunoSEQ multiplex PCR; TCRdb's table is partial and in-frame only. There are around 97,000 clones in the sample; around 82% occur only once, and about 9.4% lies in the top ten. Trimming took off 3 bases at V and 6 bases at J, with 21 bases between the two ends. This CDR3 is built from 16 residues. The germline gives CDR1 MDHEN, CDR2 SYDVKM. A note on this clone: Its specificity is not known.

The TCR originated in a woman aged 18-35 years in good health and CMV-seropositive. The gene calls are TRBV28 and TRBJ2-7; D perhaps matches TRBD2 (5 bases). Sequencing was carried out using PBMCs. The CDR3 bases are TGTGCCAGCAGTTTCCCCCCCGGTGGGAGATGGAGCGAGCAGTACTTC. It yields the protein CASSFPPGGRWSEQYF.